A selection of T cell receptor beta chains follows, all from one sample in a study of identical twins' blood T cells. TCRdb fed the 5' RACE reads into MiXCR, producing one record per CDR3 protein. Of a few hundred thousand distinct CDR3 sequences in the sample, around 30% are singletons; the top ten hold 5.5% to 6.5%. The specimen sequenced was PBMCs. The receptor set was obtained from a woman aged 18-55 years in good health. CDR3s leave out the opening cysteine and the closing phenylalanine or tryptophan. The order of the fields is J gene, V gene, clone size, CDR3 protein. Part of the rows lack a size; the others show once, few, many or a class for expanded clones.

>TRBJ2-3|TRBV5-6|-
ASSFERADTQY
>TRBJ1-1|TRBV4-3|many
ASSLAGANTEAF
>TRBJ1-3|TRBV12-3/TRBV12-4|-
ASSFRQGVSGNTIY
>TRBJ2-7|TRBV28|many
ASSFGYEQY
>TRBJ2-5|TRBV12-3/TRBV12-4|-
ASSLGQGEVMETQY
>TRBJ1-2|TRBV28|few
ASGTVYYGYT
>TRBJ1-5|TRBV20-1|-
SARDHHRLSNQPQH
>TRBJ1-6|TRBV14|few
ASSQAAGVDSPLH
>TRBJ2-5|TRBV4-2|-
ASSLKSRDPIETQY
>TRBJ2-1|TRBV20-1|-
SATRLQHNEQF
>TRBJ2-3|TRBV20-1|few
SAQGGGWTDTQY
>TRBJ1-2|TRBV6-6|few
ASSLALYGYT
>TRBJ2-1|TRBV27|many
ASSLSELSYNEQF
>TRBJ1-1|TRBV29-1|many
SVPRGDTEAF
>TRBJ1-1|TRBV6-2/TRBV6-3|-
ASILGWEAF
>TRBJ2-1|TRBV10-3|-
AVNGRGSGNEQF
>TRBJ2-1|TRBV20-1|few
SAGLAGASSYNEQF
>TRBJ1-2|TRBV20-1|few
SGTTDYGYT
>TRBJ1-2|TRBV6-1|-
ASSESGQMTYGYT
>TRBJ1-1|TRBV19|few
ASSIGVLLGHPNTEAF
>TRBJ2-3|TRBV9|-
ASSVVGATDTQY
>TRBJ2-2|TRBV29-1|-
SSQVGTNTGELF
>TRBJ1-3|TRBV3-1|few
ASSSRAISGNTIY
>TRBJ1-4|TRBV7-2|-
ASSLIRGRVEKLF
>TRBJ2-7|TRBV20-1|few
SARGPSSYEQY
>TRBJ1-1|TRBV5-1|-
ASSWTGMNTEAF
>TRBJ1-1|TRBV29-1|few
SVARVTEAF
>TRBJ1-2|TRBV20-1|few
SARQGIGYGYT
>TRBJ1-4|TRBV6-2/TRBV6-3|-
ASIGSANEKLF
>TRBJ1-5|TRBV6-1|many
ASKSAPYSNQPQH
>TRBJ1-4|TRBV4-3|-
ASSPYPGDATNEKLF
>TRBJ2-1|TRBV7-2|-
ANSLRLAGRNNEQF
>TRBJ2-7|TRBV28|few
ASTSYSYEQY
>TRBJ1-3|TRBV7-6|once
ASSSVDQRANTIY
>TRBJ1-2|TRBV20-1|-
SARTGTDGYT